One T cell receptor (beta chain) is described in this entry. Its target is not known. This specimen comes from a study of Ad26.COV2.S vaccination and SARS-CoV-2 variants. Study overall: Ad26.COV2.S shots went into the muscle once or twice, 56 days apart.

V was pared by 2 bases and J by 8 bases, with 10 bases between. Per the germline V gene, CDR1 is MNHEY and CDR2 is SVGAGI. The CDR3 spans 13 residues. Regarding the study as a whole: Comparable non-spike TCR breadth was observed in vaccine and placebo recipients. Substantial response breadth was reportedly seen for spike-specific CD8+ and CD4+ T cells after vaccination.

Assay: immunoSEQ multiplex PCR; the TCRdb copy retains only in-frame clones and omits some. The sample lists 350,000 to 400,000 clones, more than 85% occurring once. Documented treatment: some 20 received Ad26.COV2.S at low or high dose, single or two shots; about 5 received placebo; per-sample allocation not given. Following the first vaccine or placebo injection, samples were taken on day 63. J is TRBJ2-1 and V is TRBV6-5; maybe TRBD2 (5 bases). This clonotype was obtained from a person between 18 and 59 years old who received the Ad26.COV2.S COVID-19 vaccine or a placebo. Here the sequenced sample was peripheral blood, taken in a trial of Ad26.COV2.S vaccine versus placebo. The CDR3 DNA sequence: TGTGCCAGCAGTTACCTGAGGGCCGATGAGCAGTTCTTC. It encodes CASSYLRADEQFF.